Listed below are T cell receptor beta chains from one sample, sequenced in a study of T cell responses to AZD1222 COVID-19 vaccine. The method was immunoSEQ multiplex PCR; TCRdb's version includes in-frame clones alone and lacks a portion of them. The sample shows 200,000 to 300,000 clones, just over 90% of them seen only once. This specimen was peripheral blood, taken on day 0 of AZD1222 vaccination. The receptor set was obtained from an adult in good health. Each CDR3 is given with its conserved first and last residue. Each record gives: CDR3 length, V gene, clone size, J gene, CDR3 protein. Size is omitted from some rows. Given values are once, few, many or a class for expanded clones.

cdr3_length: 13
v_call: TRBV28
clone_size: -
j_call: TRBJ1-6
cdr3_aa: CATFSGINSPLHF

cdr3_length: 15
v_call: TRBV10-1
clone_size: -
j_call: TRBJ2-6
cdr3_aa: CASSEGGSGANVLTF

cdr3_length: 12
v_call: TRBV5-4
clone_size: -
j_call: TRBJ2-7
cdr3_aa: CASSLIGEEQYF

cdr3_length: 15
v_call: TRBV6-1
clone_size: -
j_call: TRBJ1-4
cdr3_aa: CASSESMVIVEKLFF

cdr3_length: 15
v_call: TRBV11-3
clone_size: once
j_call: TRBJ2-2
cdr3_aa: CASSPDRGRAGELFF

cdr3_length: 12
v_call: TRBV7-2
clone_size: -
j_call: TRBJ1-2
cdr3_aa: CASSLGPGGYTF

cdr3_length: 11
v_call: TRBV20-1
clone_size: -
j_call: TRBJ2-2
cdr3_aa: CSARVTGELFF

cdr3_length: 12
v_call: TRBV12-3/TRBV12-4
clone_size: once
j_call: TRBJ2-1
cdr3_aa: CASSLGEYEQFF

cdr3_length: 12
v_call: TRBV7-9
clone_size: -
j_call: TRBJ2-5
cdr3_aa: CASSLLRETQYF

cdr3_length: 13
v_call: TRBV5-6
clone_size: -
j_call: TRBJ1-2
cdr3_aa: CASSLDRAHGYTF

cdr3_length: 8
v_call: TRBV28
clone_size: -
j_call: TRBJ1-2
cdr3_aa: CAVGGYTF

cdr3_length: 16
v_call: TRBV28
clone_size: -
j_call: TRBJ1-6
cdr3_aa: CASSLLGEAGVSPLHF

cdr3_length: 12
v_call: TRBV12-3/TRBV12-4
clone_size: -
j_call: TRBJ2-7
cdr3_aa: CASNREGNEQYF

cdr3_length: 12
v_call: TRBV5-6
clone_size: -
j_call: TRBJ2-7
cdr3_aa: CASSRGSYEQYF

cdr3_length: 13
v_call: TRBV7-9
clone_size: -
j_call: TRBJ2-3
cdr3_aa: CASSGTRTDTQYF

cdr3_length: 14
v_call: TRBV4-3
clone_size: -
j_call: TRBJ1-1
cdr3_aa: CASSPGLRNTEAFF

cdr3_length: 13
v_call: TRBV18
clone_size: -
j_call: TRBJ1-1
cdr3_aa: CASSPDRGAEAFF

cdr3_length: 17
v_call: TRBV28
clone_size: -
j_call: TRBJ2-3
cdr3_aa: CASSSRTGGLRTDTQYF